Each of the 25 T cell receptor beta chains below was sequenced from the same sample in a study of siplizumab effects on memory and regulatory T cells. Data came from immunoSEQ multiplex PCR; TCRdb stores just in-frame clones and leaves some out. The data hold tens of thousands of clones, with 95% to 98% observed a single time. Source material: naive CD4+ T cells sorted from blood. The receptors here all came from a human donor in good health.

The chain recombines TRBV2 with TRBJ2-5; TRBD1 aligns across 9 bases. J gave up 3 bases and V 4 bases, and 0 bases lay outside the gene matches. Germline lookup yields CDR1 SNHLY and CDR2 FYNNEI. The CDR3 runs 13 residues. CDR3 bases: TGTGCCAGCAGTGGGGACAGGGAAGAGACCCAGTACTTC. Protein sequence: CASSGDREETQYF. The full variable domain, with the rest looked up from reference TRBV2 and TRBJ2-5, is EPEVTQTPSHQVTQMGQEVILRCVPISNHLYFYWYRQILGQKVEFLVSFYNNEISEKSEIFDDQFSVERPDGSNFTLKIRSTKLEDSAMYFCASSGDREETQYFGPGTRLLVL.

The genes are TRBV6-5 and TRBJ2-5; TRBD1 or TRBD2 may be the D gene (6 bases each). The CDR3 extends over 15 amino acids. Germline V gene data show CDR1 as MNHEY and CDR2 as SVGAGI. With 0 bases removed from V and 2 bases from J, the gap between germline ends came to 10 bases. In nucleotides, the CDR3 is TGTGCCAGCAGTTACTCCAGGGGAGGACAAGAGACCCAGTACTTC. It is translated as CASSYSRGGQETQYF.

The sample holds one count of this clone. The chain employs TRBV5-6 and TRBJ1-5; a possible D gene is TRBD1 (6 bases). The CDR3 totals 14 residues. Trimming removed 3 bases from V and 4 bases from J, with 11 bases in between. Germline V gene data show CDR1 as SGHDT and CDR2 as YYEEEE. CDR3 residues: CASSWGGLNQPQHF. The CDR3 bases are TGTGCCAGCAGCTGGGGGGGCCTAAATCAGCCCCAGCATTTT. The complete variable domain, with remaining parts taken from reference TRBV5-6 and TRBJ1-5, reads DAGVTQSPTHLIKTRGQQVTLRCSPKSGHDTVSWYQQALGQGPQFIFQYYEEEERQRGNFPDRFSGHQFPNYSSELNVNALLLGDSALYLCASSWGGLNQPQHFGDGTRLSIL.

V gene TRBV7-3 combines with J gene TRBJ2-6; no definite D call. This CDR3 has 15 amino acids. Germline V gene lookup returns CDR1 SGHTA and CDR2 FQGTGA. V lost 3 bases and J lost 0, with 6 bases in between. The DNA for the CDR3 is TGTGCCAGCAGCTTGGTGGACTCTGGGGCCAACGTCCTGACTTTC. Protein product: CASSLVDSGANVLTF.

CDR3 sequence (DNA): TGTGCCAGCTCACCAGCGGGGCTCGGGAACACCGGGGAGCTGTTTTTT. It translates to CASSPAGLGNTGELFF. The chain carries TRBV18 and TRBJ2-2; tentative D call: TRBD2 (6 bases). The V end was cut by 2 bases, the J end by 1 base, with 11 bases between. The CDR3 consists of 16 residues. Looked up from germline, CDR1 is KGHSH and CDR2 is LQKENI.

The V and J genes are TRBV7-2 and TRBJ1-3; D gene uncertain. Germline CDR1 is SGHTA and CDR2 is FQGNSA. V was clipped by 4 bases and J by 3 bases, with 13 bases between them. This CDR3 comprises 15 residues. The CDR3 protein is CASSSLWTGGNTIYF. The CDR3 DNA reads as TGTGCCAGCAGCTCCCTTTGGACGGGTGGAAACACCATATATTTT.

CDR3 bases: TGTGCTAGTGGACACTACAATGAGCAGTTCTTC. The encoded protein is CASGHYNEQFF. The V gene is TRBV12-5, the J gene TRBJ2-1; no clear D. The CDR3 is 11 amino acids. The germline CDR1 and CDR2 sequences are LGHNT and FRNRAP. V was clipped by 6 bases and J by 3 bases, with 3 bases between them.

The rearrangement links TRBV18 to TRBJ2-1; D is perhaps TRBD1 (6 bases). CDR3 length equals 14 residues. CDR1 is KGHSH, CDR2 LQKENI, per germline. The ends were cut back, 1 base at V and 5 bases at J, with 9 bases in the middle. Here the CDR3 reads CASSPQPGDNEQFF. In DNA, the CDR3 is TGTGCCAGCTCACCACAGCCAGGGGACAATGAGCAGTTCTTC.

This sequence joins TRBV28 and TRBJ2-7; D possibly corresponds to TRBD2 (6 bases). V dropped 3 bases and J dropped 7 bases, with 19 bases sitting between them. The CDR3 covers 15 residues. From germline, CDR1 is MDHEN and CDR2 SYDVKM. This CDR3 is CASSFLLRRGREQYF. Written as DNA, the CDR3 is TGTGCCAGCAGTTTCCTACTAAGACGGGGGAGGGAGCAGTACTTC.

The genes are TRBV7-3 and TRBJ2-1, with TRBD2 matching 12 bases. The CDR3 contains 19 residues. Unmatched junction bases numbered 9, after V lost 1 base and J lost 2 bases. Germline CDR1 is SGHTA and CDR2 is FQGTGA. The CDR3 DNA reads as TGTGCCAGCAGCTTAATATCCGGACTAGCGGGGCGTCCCTACAATGAGCAGTTCTTC. Residues: CASSLISGLAGRPYNEQFF.

This chain joins TRBV18 and TRBJ1-6, with TRBD1 matching 9 bases. The CDR3 loop spans 14 amino acids. J lost 10 bases, V lost 3 bases, and 4 bases had no gene match. Germline V CDR1 and CDR2: KGHSH, LQKENI. DNA for the CDR3: TGTGCCAGCTCACCGGGGGACAGGGCCTCACCCCTCCACTTT. This codes for CASSPGDRASPLHF.

This chain uses TRBV5-1 with TRBJ2-5, with 7 positions matching TRBD2. The V and J ends lost 0 bases and 5 bases, in that order; junction bases with no gene match: 7. Looked up from germline, CDR1 is SGHRS and CDR2 is YFSETQ. The CDR3 extends over 15 amino acids. The CDR3 nucleotides are TGCGCCAGCAGCTTGGTCTCGGGAGGCGAGGAGACCCAGTACTTC. As protein: CASSLVSGGEETQYF.

The V and J genes are TRBV4-3 and TRBJ1-2, with 8 bases matching TRBD1. This CDR3 is built from 14 residues. Germline V gene sequence: CDR1 LGHNA, CDR2 YSLEER. After removal of 0 bases from V and 8 bases from J, the junction contained 5 bases not matched to a gene. CDR3 sequence (DNA): TGCGCCAGCAGCCAAGACGGACAGGGCTGGGGCTACACCTTC. It codes for CASSQDGQGWGYTF.

This sequence joins TRBV18 and TRBJ2-1; D call uncertain. V shed 2 bases and J shed 6 bases, with 11 bases lying between them. Germline CDR1 KGHSH, CDR2 LQKENI. The CDR3 totals 14 residues. The chain's CDR3 is CASSPLLDSNEQFF. In DNA, the CDR3 is TGTGCCAGCTCACCATTACTTGATTCCAATGAGCAGTTCTTC. The full variable domain, completed using reference TRBV18 and TRBJ2-1, is NAGVMQNPRHLVRRRGQEARLRCSPMKGHSHVYWYRQLPEEGLKFMVYLQKENIIDESGMPKERFSAEFPKEGPSILRIQQVVRGDSAAYFCASSPLLDSNEQFFGPGTRLTVL.

The rearrangement joins TRBV9 to TRBJ2-7; 12 bases are shared with TRBD2. The germline V gene encodes CDR1 SGDLS and CDR2 YYNGEE. This CDR3 is 16 amino acids long. The junction had 7 bases not matched to a gene; V was cut back by 0 bases and J by 6 bases. The CDR3 region is CASSVGRLAGGREQYF. The CDR3, as DNA: TGTGCCAGCAGCGTAGGAAGGCTAGCGGGAGGGCGCGAGCAGTACTTC.

The rearrangement joins TRBV2 to TRBJ2-7; D gene unclear. Germline CDR1 is SNHLY and CDR2 is FYNNEI. The ends were cut back, 4 bases at V and 2 bases at J, with 6 bases in the middle. The CDR3 has 12 residues. This CDR3 reads CASSANTYEQYF. CDR3 coding DNA: TGTGCCAGCAGTGCTAATACCTACGAGCAGTACTTC.

V gene TRBV25-1 combines with J gene TRBJ2-1, with 7 bases that match TRBD2. The junction had 15 bases not matched to a gene; V was cut back by 6 bases and J by 4 bases. This CDR3 comprises 17 residues. Germline CDR1 MGHDK, CDR2 SYGVNS. The CDR3 DNA sequence: TGTGCCAGCAGACCCAATATACTCGCGGGAGCATACAATGAGCAGTTCTTC. Protein: CASRPNILAGAYNEQFF.

This chain uses TRBV27 with TRBJ1-5; D not resolved. CDR1 MNHEY and CDR2 SMNVEV come from the germline V gene (reference sequence). The CDR3 runs 12 residues. V was cut by 1 base and J by 6 bases, with 4 bases left in between. CDR3: CASSLFGQPQHF. The DNA for the CDR3 is TGTGCCAGCAGTTTATTCGGTCAGCCCCAGCATTTT.

The gene calls are TRBV6-1 and TRBJ1-2; unclear D gene. The CDR3 contains 14 residues. Deletions cut 4 bases from V and 0 bases from J, with 9 bases between. The germline V gene encodes CDR1 MNHNS and CDR2 SASEGT. The CDR3 DNA sequence: TGTGCCAGCAGTGTGGAAGCCACTAACTATGGCTACACCTTC. It specifies CASSVEATNYGYTF.

The chain couples TRBV4-3 to TRBJ2-2; 8 bases align to TRBD2. The germline V gene has CDR1 LGHNA and CDR2 YSLEER. This CDR3 is 15 amino acids long. V shed 2 bases and J 1 base; nucleotides not matched to a gene: 0. The CDR3 reads CASSQSGRNTGELFF. Written as DNA, the CDR3 is TGCGCCAGCAGCCAAAGCGGGAGGAACACCGGGGAGCTGTTTTTT.

V gene TRBV18 combines with J gene TRBJ1-1, with D possibly matching TRBD1 (5 bases). Per germline, CDR1 KGHSH and CDR2 LQKENI. The CDR3 has 13 residues. Between the trimmed V and J ends, which lost 4 bases and 3 bases, there was a span of 9 bases. The CDR3 sequence is CASSLQGDTEAFF. In DNA, the CDR3 is TGTGCCAGCTCACTTCAGGGAGACACTGAAGCTTTCTTT.

The chain is built from TRBV30 and TRBJ2-1; D is unclear. Germline V lookup: CDR1 GTSNPN, CDR2 SVGIG (reference sequence). Trimming left V 5 bases short and J 0 bases short, with 8 bases between. The CDR3 has 13 residues. CDR3 nucleotides: TGTGCCTGGGGCGGCAGCTCCTACAATGAGCAGTTCTTC. Its protein product is CAWGGSSYNEQFF.

The chain combines TRBV28 with TRBJ2-2, with D possibly matching TRBD2 (6 bases). Trimming shortened V by 1 base and J by 3 bases, and 9 bases separated the two germline ends. Germline values: CDR1 MDHEN, CDR2 SYDVKM. The CDR3 loop spans 15 amino acids. This CDR3 reads CASSLLADYTGELFF. For the CDR3, the DNA is TGTGCCAGCAGTTTATTAGCGGACTACACCGGGGAGCTGTTTTTT.

The V gene is TRBV28, the J gene TRBJ2-7, with 7 bases that match TRBD1. Germline V gene lookup returns CDR1 MDHEN and CDR2 SYDVKM. CDR3 length: 14 amino acids. Unmatched junction bases numbered 9, after V lost 4 bases and J lost 6 bases. CDR3 sequence reads: CASSSQGTSSEQYF. The CDR3 DNA reads as TGTGCCAGCAGTTCACAGGGGACGAGCAGCGAGCAGTACTTC.

The rearrangement uses TRBV4-1 and TRBJ1-5, with TRBD1 identical over 7 bases. Trimming at V came to 3 bases and at J to 6 bases, leaving 11 bases not matched to a gene. CDR1 MGHRA and CDR2 YSYEKL come from the germline V gene. The CDR3 contains 16 residues. CDR3 protein: CASSQETQGVRQPQHF. The CDR3, as DNA: TGCGCCAGCAGCCAGGAGACTCAGGGGGTTCGTCAGCCCCAGCATTTT.